These 7 T cell receptor beta chains were all obtained from the same sample, sequenced in a study of cytomegalovirus exposure and HLA in healthy donors. PCR used 60 Vbeta primers and 13 Jbeta primers. The data were produced by immunoSEQ multiplex PCR, yet TCRdb's version contains in-frame clones alone and is incomplete. Here the sample spans 200,000 to 250,000 clones, approximately 83% being singletons. The material sequenced was PBMCs. These receptors all come from a boy younger than 10 in good health and CMV-seronegative.

This chain uses TRBV5-1 with TRBJ2-7; TRBD1 matches at 12 bases. Germline CDR1 is SGHRS and CDR2 is YFSETQ. This CDR3 has 16 residues. Trimming cost V 3 bases and J 0 bases; bases outside gene matches: 4. The CDR3 nucleotides are TGCGCCAGCAGCTGGGGACAGGGGGCAGGCTCCTACGAGCAGTACTTC. Its translation: CASSWGQGAGSYEQYF.

This clone was counted a few times. The chain carries TRBV19 and TRBJ1-1, with a tentative D call TRBD1 (6 bases). The CDR3 consists of 14 residues. The germline CDR1 and CDR2 sequences are LNHDA and SQIVND (reference sequence). V lost 5 bases and J 3 bases, leaving 13 bases between the germline ends. CDR3 sequence reads: CASSAGEWYTEAFF. For the CDR3, the DNA is TGTGCCAGTAGTGCAGGGGAATGGTACACTGAAGCTTTCTTT.

The rearrangement uses TRBV30 and TRBJ2-1; 14 bases line up with TRBD2. Germline V lookup: CDR1 GTSNPN, CDR2 SVGIG (reference sequence). The V and J ends lost 0 bases and 6 bases, in that order; junction bases with no gene match: 7. The CDR3 is 17 amino acids. DNA of the CDR3: TGTGCCTGGAGTGTCGCCGGACTAGCGGGGGGCGCCAATGAGCAGTTCTTC. It translates to CAWSVAGLAGGANEQFF.

The chain links TRBV14 to TRBJ2-3; a weak D match, TRBD1 (5 bases). Looked up from germline, CDR1 is SGHDN and CDR2 is FVKESK. Trimming stripped 4 bases from V and 2 bases from J, with 13 bases between. This CDR3 contains 15 residues. The CDR3, as DNA: TGTGCCAGCAGCCTCCTGGGGCAGACCACAGATACGCAGTATTTT. Encoded protein: CASSLLGQTTDTQYF.

The gene calls are TRBV5-6 and TRBJ2-5, with TRBD1 matching 7 bases. The V and J ends lost 0 bases and 3 bases, in that order; junction bases with no gene match: 8. The CDR3 length is 16 residues. The germline CDR1 and CDR2 sequences are SGHDT and YYEEEE. The CDR3: CASSLGQGRFEETQYF. The CDR3 coding sequence is TGTGCCAGCAGCTTGGGACAGGGAAGATTTGAAGAGACCCAGTACTTC.

This chain uses TRBV6-4 with TRBJ1-5; 7 bases map to TRBD1. The CDR3 contains 14 residues. Trimming removed 2 bases from V and 3 bases from J; junction bases left unmatched: 1. Germline loops: CDR1 MRHNA, CDR2 SNTAGT. The CDR3, as DNA: TGTGCCAGCAGTGACGGGACAGCCAATCAGCCCCAGCATTTT. It is translated as CASSDGTANQPQHF.

V is TRBV19 and J is TRBJ1-3; TRBD1 might be the D (6 bases). The V gene lost 7 bases and the J gene lost 3 bases, with 19 bases spanning the gap. Germline CDR1 and CDR2: LNHDA and SQIVND (reference sequence). The CDR3 extends over 16 amino acids. For the CDR3, the DNA is TGTGCCAGTATCTCTCCGGGACAAGGCGGTGGAAACACCATATATTTT. As protein: CASISPGQGGGNTIYF.